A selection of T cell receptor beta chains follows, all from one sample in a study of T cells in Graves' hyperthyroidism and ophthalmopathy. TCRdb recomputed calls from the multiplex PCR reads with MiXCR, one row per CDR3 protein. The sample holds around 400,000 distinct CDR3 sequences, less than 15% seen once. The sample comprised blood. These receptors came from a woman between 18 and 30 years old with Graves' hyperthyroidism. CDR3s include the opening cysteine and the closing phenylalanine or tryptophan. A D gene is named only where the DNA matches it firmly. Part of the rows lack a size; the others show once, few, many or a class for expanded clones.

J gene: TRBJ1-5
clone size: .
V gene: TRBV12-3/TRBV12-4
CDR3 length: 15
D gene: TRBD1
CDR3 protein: CASSLGGTGWQPQHF

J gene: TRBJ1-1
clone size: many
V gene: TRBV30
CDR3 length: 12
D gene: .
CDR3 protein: CAWSEANTEAFF

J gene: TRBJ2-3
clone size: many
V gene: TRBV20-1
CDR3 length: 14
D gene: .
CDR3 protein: CSASQGDSTDTQYF

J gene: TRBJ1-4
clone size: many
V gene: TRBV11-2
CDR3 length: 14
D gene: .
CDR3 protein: CASSLAATNEKLFF

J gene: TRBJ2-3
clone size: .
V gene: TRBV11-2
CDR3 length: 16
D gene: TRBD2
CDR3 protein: CASSLSGGTNTDTQYF

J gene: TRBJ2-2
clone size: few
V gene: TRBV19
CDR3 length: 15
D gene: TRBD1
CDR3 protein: CASRMGQGAIGELFF

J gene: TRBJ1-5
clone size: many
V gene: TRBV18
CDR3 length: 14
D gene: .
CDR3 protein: CASSSDSNNQPQHF

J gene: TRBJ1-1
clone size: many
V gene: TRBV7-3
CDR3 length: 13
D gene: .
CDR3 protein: CASSLKYGTEAFF

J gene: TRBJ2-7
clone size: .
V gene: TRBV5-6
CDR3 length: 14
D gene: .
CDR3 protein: CASSLRWQPYEQYF

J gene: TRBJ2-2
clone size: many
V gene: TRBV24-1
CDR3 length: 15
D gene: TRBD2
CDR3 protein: CATSDVAGGSGELFF

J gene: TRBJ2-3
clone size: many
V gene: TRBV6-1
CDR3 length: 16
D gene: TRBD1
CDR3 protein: CASSPTRTGRTLTQYF

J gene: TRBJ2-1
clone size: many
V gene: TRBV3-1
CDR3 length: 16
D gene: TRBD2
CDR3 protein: CASSQDSGGSVNEQFF

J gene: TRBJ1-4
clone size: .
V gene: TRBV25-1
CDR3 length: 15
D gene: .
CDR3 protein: CASSDSGTPGEKLFF

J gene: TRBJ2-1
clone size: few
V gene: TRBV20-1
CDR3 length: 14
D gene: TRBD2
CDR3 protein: CSARAGGGSRELFF

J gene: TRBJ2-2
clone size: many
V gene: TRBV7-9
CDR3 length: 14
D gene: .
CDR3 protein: CASSPMGNTGELFF

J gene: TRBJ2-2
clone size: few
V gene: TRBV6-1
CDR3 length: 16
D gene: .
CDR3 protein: CASSPSWTENTGELFF

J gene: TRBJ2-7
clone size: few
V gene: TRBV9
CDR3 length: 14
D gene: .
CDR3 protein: CASSAYRNSYEQYF

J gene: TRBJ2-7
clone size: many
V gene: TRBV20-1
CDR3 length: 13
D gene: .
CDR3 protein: CSAGRLAEHEQYF

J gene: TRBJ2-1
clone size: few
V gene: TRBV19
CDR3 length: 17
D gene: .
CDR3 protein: CASSIRSGGSSYNEQFF

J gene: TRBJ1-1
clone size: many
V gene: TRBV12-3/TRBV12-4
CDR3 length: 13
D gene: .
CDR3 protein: CASSLGRGTEAFF

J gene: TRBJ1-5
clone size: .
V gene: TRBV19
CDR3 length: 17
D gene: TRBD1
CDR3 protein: CASSIDPGQGGYQPQHF